These T cell receptor beta chains were read from a single sample in a study of T cells in Graves' hyperthyroidism and ophthalmopathy. One entry per CDR3 protein results from TCRdb running MiXCR on the multiplex PCR reads. Found here are more than 300,000 distinct CDR3 sequences, roughly 13% of them singletons; the top ten hold just under 25%. The sequencing input was blood. The receptors stem from a woman aged 30 to 39 with Graves' hyperthyroidism. CDR3s include the opening cysteine and the closing phenylalanine or tryptophan. Each record gives: V gene, clone size, D gene, J gene, CDR3 protein, CDR3 DNA. A D gene is named only where the DNA matches it firmly. Rows may omit the clone size; those that give it use once, few, many or a size class.

>TRBV20-1|-|-|TRBJ2-7
CSAKRNSLAYEQYF
TGCAGTGCTAAACGAAACAGCTTGGCCTACGAGCAGTACTTC
>TRBV2|many|TRBD2|TRBJ2-3
CASSGSSGRLDTQYF
TGTGCCAGCTCAGGGAGTAGCGGGAGATTAGATACGCAGTATTTT
>TRBV5-1|-|TRBD1|TRBJ2-1
CASSLGTGGEYNEQFF
TGCGCCAGCAGCCTCGGGACAGGGGGCGAATACAATGAGCAGTTCTTC
>TRBV7-2|-|TRBD2|TRBJ2-1
CASSDASGSQFF
TGTGCCAGCAGCGACGCTAGCGGGAGTCAGTTCTTC
>TRBV10-3|-|-|TRBJ2-7
CATTLGDTYYEQYF
TGTGCCACCACCTTGGGAGACACCTACTACGAGCAGTACTTC
>TRBV10-3|many|-|TRBJ1-1
CAISGGLEAFF
TGTGCCATCAGTGGGGGGCTTGAAGCTTTCTTT
>TRBV20-1|many|-|TRBJ1-2
CSARSLSWYNYGYTF
TGCAGTGCTAGGTCCCTCTCGTGGTATAACTATGGCTACACCTTC
>TRBV2|many|TRBD1|TRBJ1-1
CASRRQGTAEAFF
TGTGCCAGCAGGCGACAGGGTACGGCTGAAGCTTTCTTT
>TRBV12-3/TRBV12-4|many|-|TRBJ1-1
CASSLALTGNTEAFF
TGTGCCAGCAGTTTAGCCCTTACAGGGAACACTGAAGCTTTCTTT
>TRBV6-6|few|TRBD1|TRBJ2-3
CASSYGQGGTDTQYF
TGTGCCAGCAGTTACGGACAGGGTGGCACAGATACGCAGTATTTT
>TRBV30|many|-|TRBJ2-1
CAWSVGQYNEQFF
TGTGCCTGGAGTGTAGGACAGTACAATGAGCAGTTCTTC
>TRBV6-2/TRBV6-3|many|-|TRBJ2-6
CASSSLRPPGANVLTF
TGTGCCAGCAGTTCTCTTCGTCCCCCTGGGGCCAACGTCCTGACTTTC
>TRBV4-2|-|-|TRBJ2-1
CASSQDTSNEQFF
TGTGCCAGCAGCCAAGATACTAGCAATGAGCAGTTCTTC
>TRBV3-1|-|-|TRBJ1-2
CASSHLGKGGYTF
TGTGCCAGCAGCCATCTGGGAAAGGGCGGCTACACCTTC
>TRBV20-1|-|TRBD1|TRBJ2-5
CSAPDRGETQYF
TGCAGTGCCCCGGACAGGGGTGAGACCCAGTACTTC
>TRBV5-4|few|-|TRBJ2-5
CASSLAGGKETQYF
TGTGCCAGCAGCTTGGCCGGAGGGAAAGAGACCCAGTACTTC
>TRBV9|many|-|TRBJ2-1
CASSEGSSRGGEQFF
TGTGCCAGCAGCGAGGGCAGTTCGAGGGGGGGTGAGCAGTTCTTC
>TRBV28|many|-|TRBJ1-5
CASEGENSNQPQHF
TGTGCCAGCGAAGGGGAAAATAGCAATCAGCCCCAGCATTTT
>TRBV28|many|-|TRBJ2-5
CASSLSPAPNQETQYF
TGTGCCAGCAGTTTAAGCCCAGCTCCAAACCAAGAGACCCAGTACTTC
>TRBV5-5|-|-|TRBJ2-5
CASSGGREAQYF
TGTGCCAGCAGCGGAGGAAGAGAGGCCCAGTACTTC
>TRBV20-1|many|TRBD2|TRBJ2-1
CSARDGVAGDFNEQFF
TGCAGTGCTAGAGATGGGGTAGCGGGAGATTTCAATGAGCAGTTCTTC
>TRBV6-1|many|-|TRBJ2-5
CASKGFGQPQETQYF
TGTGCCAGCAAAGGGTTCGGCCAGCCCCAAGAGACCCAGTACTTC
>TRBV7-4|-|TRBD1|TRBJ2-7
CASSFLDDRGCRQYF
TGTGCCAGCAGCTTTCTCGATGACAGGGGGTGTAGGCAGTACTTC
>TRBV19|few|TRBD1|TRBJ1-2
CASNRGRDGYTF
TGTGCCAGTAACAGGGGGCGGGATGGCTACACCTTC
>TRBV2|-|TRBD2|TRBJ2-1
CASRGTSDNEQFF
TGTGCCAGCCGGGGGACTAGCGACAATGAGCAGTTCTTC
>TRBV24-1|many|-|TRBJ2-2
CATTQGGELFF
TGTGCCACCACGCAGGGCGGGGAGCTGTTTTTT
>TRBV28|many|TRBD2|TRBJ2-1
CASSAGGRYNEQFF
TGTGCCAGCAGCGCGGGAGGAAGGTACAATGAGCAGTTCTTC
>TRBV9|-|-|TRBJ1-1
CASSARTVGTEAFF
TGTGCCAGCAGCGCGAGGACAGTAGGGACTGAAGCTTTCTTT
>TRBV28|many|-|TRBJ1-2
CASSSGTLHGYTF
TGTGCCAGCAGTTCCGGGACTCTCCATGGCTACACCTTC
>TRBV7-9|few|-|TRBJ1-2
CASSLGTPDGYTF
TGTGCCAGCAGCTTAGGTACTCCGGATGGCTACACCTTC
>TRBV3-1|-|-|TRBJ1-1
CASSQIQGSTEAFF
TGTGCCAGCAGCCAGATACAGGGTTCTACTGAAGCTTTCTTT
>TRBV20-1|many|-|TRBJ1-1
CSASVGRNTEAFF
TGCAGTGCTAGCGTCGGCCGGAACACTGAAGCTTTCTTT
>TRBV19|-|TRBD2|TRBJ2-1
CASSRGGGRAFNEQFF
TGTGCCAGCTCCCGGGGAGGCGGGAGGGCCTTTAATGAGCAGTTCTTC
>TRBV20-1|-|TRBD1|TRBJ2-3
CSARVFHRGRTDTQYF
TGCAGTGCTAGAGTTTTTCACAGGGGCAGAACAGATACGCAGTATTTT
>TRBV7-9|few|-|TRBJ2-4
CASSRLPEGIQYF
TGTGCCAGCAGCCGGCTCCCCGAGGGCATTCAGTACTTC
>TRBV24-1|-|TRBD1|TRBJ2-1
CATSEETGGPWNEQFF
TGTGCCACCAGTGAGGAGACAGGGGGCCCCTGGAATGAGCAGTTCTTC
>TRBV28|many|-|TRBJ2-7
CASSPGGRPRAYEQYF
TGTGCCAGCAGCCCAGGGGGGAGACCAAGGGCCTACGAGCAGTACTTC
>TRBV20-1|many|TRBD2|TRBJ2-3
CSAHGLAGGTDTQYF
TGCAGTGCTCACGGACTAGCGGGTGGGACAGATACGCAGTATTTT
>TRBV12-3/TRBV12-4|once|-|TRBJ1-4
CASKTGRRTEKLFF
TGTGCCAGCAAAACAGGGCGCCGGACCGAAAAACTGTTTTTT
>TRBV5-1|-|TRBD2|TRBJ2-1
CASSSLAVSYNEQFF
TGCGCCAGCAGCTCTCTAGCGGTCTCCTACAATGAGCAGTTCTTC
>TRBV30|many|-|TRBJ2-7
CAWSQGGEQYF
TGTGCCTGGAGTCAAGGGGGCGAGCAGTACTTC
>TRBV2|many|TRBD2|TRBJ2-2
CASRFPRQREGKATAGELFF
TGTGCCAGCAGATTCCCCAGGCAGCGGGAGGGCAAGGCGACGGCCGGGGAGCTGTTTTTT
>TRBV6-1|-|TRBD2|TRBJ2-2
CASRGLGAPNTGELFF
TGTGCCAGCAGGGGACTAGGGGCGCCGAACACCGGGGAGCTGTTTTTT
>TRBV5-1|-|-|TRBJ1-3
CASSLTGSGSTIYF
TGCGCCAGCAGCTTGACAGGGAGTGGAAGCACCATATATTTT
>TRBV10-2|-|TRBD1|TRBJ2-7
CATTPGQGYEQYF
TGCGCCACAACTCCGGGACAGGGCTACGAGCAGTACTTC
>TRBV6-5|few|-|TRBJ2-7
CASSYSPDSPYEQYF
TGTGCCAGCAGTTACTCCCCCGACAGCCCCTACGAGCAGTACTTC
>TRBV7-9|-|TRBD1|TRBJ2-2
CASSPSGTGATPNTGELFF
TGTGCCAGCAGCCCTTCCGGGACAGGGGCGACCCCGAACACCGGGGAGCTGTTTTTT
>TRBV5-1|-|-|TRBJ2-2
CASSFTQGEDTGELFF
TGCGCCAGCAGCTTTACACAGGGTGAGGACACCGGGGAGCTGTTTTTT
>TRBV11-2|many|-|TRBJ1-4
CASSLGNTGIEKLFF
TGTGCCAGCAGCTTAGGAAATACAGGGATAGAAAAACTGTTTTTT
>TRBV6-6|many|-|TRBJ2-5
CASSYGGTAQETQYF
TGTGCCAGCAGTTACGGGGGGACAGCACAAGAGACCCAGTACTTC
>TRBV3-1|few|-|TRBJ1-1
CASSQGSWTEAFF
TGTGCCAGCAGCCAGGGGTCGTGGACTGAAGCTTTCTTT
>TRBV7-3|many|-|TRBJ1-1
CASSLTTENTEAFF
TGTGCCAGCAGCTTAACGACAGAAAACACTGAAGCTTTCTTT